The clone carrying this T cell receptor (beta chain) turned up a few times. TCRdb used MiXCR to reprocess the 5' RACE reads, holding one entry per CDR3 protein. In the table there are approximately 60,000 distinct CDR3 sequences, about 22% of which are singletons. The CDR3 has 12 residues. Trimming took off 10 bases at V and 9 bases at J, with 15 bases between the two ends. Germline lookup yields CDR1 KGHDR and CDR2 SFDVKD. This chain links TRBV24-1 with TRBJ1-5; D unclear. The TCR comes from a female donor with breast cancer. The specimen was memory CD4+ T cells sorted from a lymph node. Subset here: memory CD4+ T cells, CD4+CD45RO+CD25-. The CDR3 loop is CATGGHPSPQHF. As DNA, the CDR3 is TGTGCCACGGGTGGGCACCCTTCGCCCCAGCATTTT.